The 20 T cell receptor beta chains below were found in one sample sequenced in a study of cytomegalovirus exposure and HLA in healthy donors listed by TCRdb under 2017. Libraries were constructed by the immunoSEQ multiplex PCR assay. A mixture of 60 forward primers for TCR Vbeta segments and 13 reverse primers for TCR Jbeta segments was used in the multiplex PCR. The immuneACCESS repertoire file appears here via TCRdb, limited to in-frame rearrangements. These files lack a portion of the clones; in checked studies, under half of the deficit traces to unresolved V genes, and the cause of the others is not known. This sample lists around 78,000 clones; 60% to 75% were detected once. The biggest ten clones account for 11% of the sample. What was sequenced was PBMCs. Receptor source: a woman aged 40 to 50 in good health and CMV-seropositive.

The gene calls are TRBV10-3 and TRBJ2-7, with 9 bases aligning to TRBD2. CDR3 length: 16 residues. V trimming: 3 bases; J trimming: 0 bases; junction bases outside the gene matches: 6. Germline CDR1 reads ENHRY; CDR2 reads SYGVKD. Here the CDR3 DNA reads TGTGCCATCAGTGATGGGACTAGCAGACGCTCCTACGAGCAGTACTTC. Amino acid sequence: CAISDGTSRRSYEQYF.

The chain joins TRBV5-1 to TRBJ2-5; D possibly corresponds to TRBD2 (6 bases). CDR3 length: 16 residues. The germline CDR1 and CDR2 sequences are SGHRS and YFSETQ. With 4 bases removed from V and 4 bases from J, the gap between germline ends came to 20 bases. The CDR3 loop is CASSATGRSHTETQYF. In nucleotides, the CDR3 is TGCGCCAGCAGCGCAACGGGGAGGTCTCACACAGAGACCCAGTACTTC. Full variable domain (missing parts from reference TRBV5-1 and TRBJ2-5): KAGVTQTPRYLIKTRGQQVTLSCSPISGHRSVSWYQQTPGQGLQFLFEYFSETQRNKGNFPGRFSGRQFSNSRSEMNVSTLELGDSALYLCASSATGRSHTETQYFGPGTRLLVL.

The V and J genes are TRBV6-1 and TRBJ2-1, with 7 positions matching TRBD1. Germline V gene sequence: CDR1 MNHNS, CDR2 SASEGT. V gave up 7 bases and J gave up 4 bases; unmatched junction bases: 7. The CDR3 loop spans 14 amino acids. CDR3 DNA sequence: TGTGCCAGCAAGGGGACAGAACATTACAATGAGCAGTTCTTC. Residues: CASKGTEHYNEQFF.

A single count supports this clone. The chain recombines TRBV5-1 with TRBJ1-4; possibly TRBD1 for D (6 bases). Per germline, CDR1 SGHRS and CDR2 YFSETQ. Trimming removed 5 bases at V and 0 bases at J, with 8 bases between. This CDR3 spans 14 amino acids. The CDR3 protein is CASRSGATNEKLFF. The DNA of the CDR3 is TGCGCCAGCAGGTCAGGGGCAACTAATGAAAAACTGTTTTTT.

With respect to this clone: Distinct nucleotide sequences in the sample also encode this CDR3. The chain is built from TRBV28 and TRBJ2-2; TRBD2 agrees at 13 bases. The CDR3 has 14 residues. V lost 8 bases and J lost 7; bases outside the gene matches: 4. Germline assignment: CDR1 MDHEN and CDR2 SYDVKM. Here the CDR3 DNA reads TGTGCCAGCCGGACTAGCGGGGGTAGCGGGGAGCTGTTTTTT. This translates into CASRTSGGSGELFF.

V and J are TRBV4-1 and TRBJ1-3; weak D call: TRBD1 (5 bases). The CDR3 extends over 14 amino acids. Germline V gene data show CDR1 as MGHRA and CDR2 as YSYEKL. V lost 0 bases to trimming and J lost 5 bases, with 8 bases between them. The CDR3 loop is CASSQEGPRNTIYF. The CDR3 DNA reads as TGCGCCAGCAGCCAAGAGGGGCCGAGAAACACCATATATTTT.

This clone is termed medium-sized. The CDR3 is CASSSDGSTDTQYF. The CDR3 DNA reads TGTGCCAGCAGCTCTGACGGGAGCACAGATACGCAGTATTTT. This rearrangement joins TRBV11-3 to TRBJ2-3; D gene unclear. The CDR3 is 14 residues long. Trimming left V 4 bases short and J 0 bases short, with 8 bases between. Germline CDR1 and CDR2: SGHNT and YENEEA.

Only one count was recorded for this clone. The CDR3 DNA reads TGTGCCAGCTCCCAGGGGAAGAACACTGAAGCTTTCTTT. Its protein product is CASSQGKNTEAFF. The chain has TRBV7-9 and TRBJ1-1; maybe TRBD1 (6 bases). The germline V gene has CDR1 SEHNR and CDR2 FQNEAQ (reference sequence). The CDR3 is 13 amino acids. V shed 8 bases and J shed 1 base, with 11 bases lying between them.

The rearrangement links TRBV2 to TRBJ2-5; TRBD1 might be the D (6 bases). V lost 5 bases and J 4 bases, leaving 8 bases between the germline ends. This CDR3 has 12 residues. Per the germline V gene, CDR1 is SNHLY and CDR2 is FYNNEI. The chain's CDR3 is CASSSTGETQYF. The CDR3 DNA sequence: TGTGCCAGCAGTTCGACAGGAGAGACCCAGTACTTC. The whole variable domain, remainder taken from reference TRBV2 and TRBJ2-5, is EPEVTQTPSHQVTQMGQEVILRCVPISNHLYFYWYRQILGQKVEFLVSFYNNEISEKSEIFDDQFSVERPDGSNFTLKIRSTKLEDSAMYFCASSSTGETQYFGPGTRLLVL.

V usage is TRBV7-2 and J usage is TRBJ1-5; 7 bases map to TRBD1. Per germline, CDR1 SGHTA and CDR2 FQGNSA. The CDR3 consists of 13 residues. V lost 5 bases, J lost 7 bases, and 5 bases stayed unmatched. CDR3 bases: TGTGCCAGCAGCACAGGGGTACGGCAGCCCCAGCATTTT. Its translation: CASSTGVRQPQHF.

CDR3: CASSQEGDTHTGELFF. The DNA for the CDR3 is TGTGCCAGCAGCCAAGAGGGAGACACCCACACCGGGGAGCTGTTTTTT. The gene calls are TRBV4-2 and TRBJ2-2; D is perhaps TRBD2 (5 bases). Germline CDR1 is LGHNA and CDR2 is YNFKEQ. Trimming took 0 bases from V and 3 from J, leaving 11 bases between them. This CDR3 is built from 16 residues.

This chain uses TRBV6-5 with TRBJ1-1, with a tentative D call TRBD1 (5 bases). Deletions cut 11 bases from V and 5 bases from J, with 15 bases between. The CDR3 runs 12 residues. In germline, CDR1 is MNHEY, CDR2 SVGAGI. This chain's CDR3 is CASRGGGTEAFF. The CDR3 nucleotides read TGTGCCTCGAGAGGTGGGGGGACTGAAGCTTTCTTT.

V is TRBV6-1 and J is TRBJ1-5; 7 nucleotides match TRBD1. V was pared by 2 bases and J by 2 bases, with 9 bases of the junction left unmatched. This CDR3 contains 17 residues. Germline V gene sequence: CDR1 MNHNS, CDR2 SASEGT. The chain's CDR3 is CASSEWDSKEGNQPQHF. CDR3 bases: TGTGCCAGCAGTGAATGGGACAGTAAGGAGGGCAATCAGCCCCAGCATTTT.

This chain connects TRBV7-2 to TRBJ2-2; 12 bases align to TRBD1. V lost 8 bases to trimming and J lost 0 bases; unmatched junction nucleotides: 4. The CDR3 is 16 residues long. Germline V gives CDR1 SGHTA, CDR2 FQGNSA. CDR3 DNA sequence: TGTGCCAGCCGGGGACAGGGGGCTTCGAACACCGGGGAGCTGTTTTTT. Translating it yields CASRGQGASNTGELFF.

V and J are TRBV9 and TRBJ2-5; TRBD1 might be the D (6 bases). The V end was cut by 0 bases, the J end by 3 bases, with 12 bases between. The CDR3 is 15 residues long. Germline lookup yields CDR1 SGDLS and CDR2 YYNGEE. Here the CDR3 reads CASSVAPDRKETQYF. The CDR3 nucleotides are TGTGCCAGCAGCGTAGCCCCGGACAGAAAAGAGACCCAGTACTTC.

In DNA form, the CDR3 reads TGTGCCAGCAGGGGGCCTGGAAACACCATATATTTT. Its translation: CASRGPGNTIYF. The rearrangement uses TRBV6-6 and TRBJ1-3; tentatively, D is TRBD1 (5 bases). This CDR3 is built from 12 residues. The germline V gene has CDR1 MNHNY and CDR2 SVGAGI (reference sequence). Trimming removed 6 bases at V and 2 bases at J, with 5 bases between.

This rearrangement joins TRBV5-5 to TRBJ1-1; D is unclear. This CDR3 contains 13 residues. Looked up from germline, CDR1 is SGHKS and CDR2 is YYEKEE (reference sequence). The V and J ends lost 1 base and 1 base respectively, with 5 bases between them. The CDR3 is CASSLTTNTEAFF. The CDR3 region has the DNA TGTGCCAGCAGCTTGACTACGAACACTGAAGCTTTCTTT.

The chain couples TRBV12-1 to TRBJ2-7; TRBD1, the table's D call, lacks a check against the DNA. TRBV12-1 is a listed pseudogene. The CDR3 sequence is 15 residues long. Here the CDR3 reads CASSFVPTGIYEQYF. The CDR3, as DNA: TGTGCCAGCAGCTTTGTCCCGACAGGGATCTACGAGCAGTACTTC.

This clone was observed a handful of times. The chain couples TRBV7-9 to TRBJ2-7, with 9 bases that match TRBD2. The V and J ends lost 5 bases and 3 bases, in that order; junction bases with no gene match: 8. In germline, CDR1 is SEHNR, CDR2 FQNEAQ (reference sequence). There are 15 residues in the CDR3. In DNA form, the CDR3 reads TGTGCCAGCAGCCAAAGACTAGCGGACAACTACGAGCAGTACTTC. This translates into CASSQRLADNYEQYF. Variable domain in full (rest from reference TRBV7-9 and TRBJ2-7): DTGVSQNPRHKITKRGQNVTFRCDPISEHNRLYWYRQTLGQGPEFLTYFQNEAQLEKSRLLSDRFSAERPKGSFSTLEIQRTEQGDSAMYLCASSQRLADNYEQYFGPGTRLTVT.

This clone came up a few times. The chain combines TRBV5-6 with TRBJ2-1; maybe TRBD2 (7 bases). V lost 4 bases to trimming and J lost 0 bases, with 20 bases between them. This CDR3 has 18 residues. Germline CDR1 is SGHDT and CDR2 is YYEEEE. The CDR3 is CASSRQTRGAHSYNEQFF. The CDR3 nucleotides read TGTGCCAGCAGCCGACAAACCCGGGGGGCACACTCCTACAATGAGCAGTTCTTC.